One and the same sample provided the 8 T cell receptor beta chains below, sequenced in a study of response to subunit inactivated influenza vaccine. Each CDR3 protein gets one entry after TCRdb re-called the RT-PCR reads with MiXCR. The sample gives around 710,000 distinct CDR3 sequences, roughly 13% of which show up once; 5.5% to 7% is in the top ten. The material was PBMCs from blood, obtained about 14 days before vaccination. These receptors came from a man aged 50-59 years who received an inactivated influenza vaccine.

The table lists this clonotype with a few counts. CDR3 bases: TGCAGTGCTAGAGATCCGCGGCTCTCCTACAATGAGCAGTTCTTC. Protein product: CSARDPRLSYNEQFF. This chain joins TRBV20-1 and TRBJ2-1; D uncertain. Germline V gene lookup returns CDR1 DFQATT and CDR2 SNEGSKA (reference sequence). This CDR3 spans 15 amino acids. Trimming took off 0 bases at V and 0 bases at J, with 9 bases between the two ends.

The CDR3 nucleotides read TGTGCCAGCAGCTGGACAGCCCCCTCTGGGGCCAACGTCCTGACTTTC. Protein product: CASSWTAPSGANVLTF. V is TRBV27 and J is TRBJ2-6; D may be TRBD1 (6 bases). The CDR3 runs to 16 residues. Germline V gene data show CDR1 as MNHEY and CDR2 as SMNVEV (reference sequence). The V and J ends lost 6 bases and 0 bases respectively, with 12 bases between them.

A note on this clonotype: Sequence at one end of the junction differs from germline and may be a read error. The chain has TRBV12-3 or TRBV12-4 and TRBJ1-5; 8 positions agree with TRBD1. The length of the CDR3 is 14 residues. CDR3 DNA sequence: TGTGGCAGCAGTCTTGGACAGGGAAGACAGCCCCAGCATTTT. This sequence encodes CGSSLGQGRQPQHF.

This clonotype occurred a few times. The V gene is TRBV5-4, the J gene TRBJ2-7; TRBD1 matches 9 bases. CDR1 is SGHNT and CDR2 is YYREEE in the germline V gene (reference sequence). V lost 4 bases to trimming and J lost 6 bases; unmatched junction nucleotides: 8. The CDR3 consists of 14 residues. The CDR3 bases are TGTGCCAGCAGCCGGGACAGGGCTCACCGCGAGCAGTACTTC. Its translation: CASSRDRAHREQYF.

The rearrangement uses TRBV7-9 and TRBJ2-5, with 8 bases aligning to TRBD1. The CDR3 covers 15 residues. In germline, CDR1 is SEHNR, CDR2 FQNEAQ (reference sequence). Trimming took 4 bases from V and 4 from J; bases not matched to a gene: 8. The CDR3 bases are TGTGCCAGCAGCTCCCACACAGGGGGGATAGAGACCCAGTACTTC. Translating gives CASSSHTGGIETQYF.

V usage is TRBV6-1 and J usage is TRBJ1-4; D is unclear. The ends were cut back, 6 bases at V and 5 bases at J, with 16 bases in the middle. The CDR3 loop spans 15 amino acids. CDR1 is MNHNS, CDR2 SASEGT, per germline. CDR3 DNA sequence: TGTGCCAGCAGACCCCACGGATCTCAGAATGAAAAACTGTTTTTT. Residues: CASRPHGSQNEKLFF.

The rearrangement joins TRBV20-1 to TRBJ2-3; 13 bases align to TRBD2. The CDR3 contains 15 residues. V shed 8 bases and J 6 bases; nucleotides not matched to a gene: 11. From germline, CDR1 is DFQATT and CDR2 SNEGSKA (reference sequence). The CDR3 bases are TGCAGTACCCCGACTAGCGGGAGGACGTCCGATACGCAGTATTTT. It translates to CSTPTSGRTSDTQYF.

The CDR3 DNA follows: TGTGCCAGCAGTTCACTCTCAGCGGGGACCAAAAACATTCAGTACTTC. Translating gives CASSSLSAGTKNIQYF. This chain links TRBV6-2 or TRBV6-3 with TRBJ2-4; 7 positions match TRBD2. This CDR3 comprises 16 residues. With 4 bases clipped from V and 2 bases from J, the junction kept 8 bases outside the gene matches. Germline loops: CDR1 MNHEY, CDR2 SVGEGT.